One and the same sample provided the 5 T cell receptor beta chains below, sequenced in a study of cytomegalovirus exposure and HLA in healthy donors. Assay: immunoSEQ multiplex PCR; the TCRdb copy retains only in-frame clones and omits some. The profile shows tens of thousands of clones, approximately 91% of them singletons. Sequencing was performed on PBMCs. These receptors were taken from a man between 18 and 35 years old in good health and CMV-seronegative.

This clone has only one observation. This chain joins TRBV18 and TRBJ1-1; D ambiguous. Germline-derived CDR1 and CDR2 are KGHSH and LQKENI. The CDR3 length is 15 residues. V lost 5 bases, J lost 0 bases, and 13 bases lay in between. CDR3 region: CASSKSSDLNTEAFF. Written as DNA, the CDR3 is TGTGCCAGCTCAAAAAGTTCGGACTTGAACACTGAAGCTTTCTTT.

On this clone itself: This CDR3 is also generated by other DNA sequences in the sample. The V gene is TRBV19, the J gene TRBJ2-1; no clear D gene. V dropped 3 bases and J dropped 1 base, with 4 bases sitting between them. Germline assignment: CDR1 LNHDA and CDR2 SQIVND (reference sequence). CDR3 size: 13 residues. Written as DNA, the CDR3 is TGTGCCAGTAGTATCTCTTCCTACAATGAGCAGTTCTTC. Protein sequence: CASSISSYNEQFF. Full variable domain (rest looked up from reference TRBV19 and TRBJ2-1): DGGITQSPKYLFRKEGQNVTLSCEQNLNHDAMYWYRQDPGQGLRLIYYSQIVNDFQKGDIAEGYSVSREKKESFPLTVTSAQKNPTAFYLCASSISSYNEQFFGPGTRLTVL.

This clone occurred once. The chain recombines TRBV30 with TRBJ2-7; tentative D call: TRBD1 (6 bases). Trimming removed 0 bases at V and 3 bases at J, with 12 bases between. The CDR3 contains 14 residues. Germline lookup yields CDR1 GTSNPN and CDR2 SVGIG (reference sequence). As DNA, the CDR3 is TGTGCCTGGAGTGTCGGTGGACAGCTCTACGAGCAGTACTTC. It specifies CAWSVGGQLYEQYF.

The chain's CDR3 is CASSASLANEQFF. Written as DNA, the CDR3 is TGTGCCAGCAGTGCGTCGCTAGCGAATGAGCAGTTCTTC. The rearrangement links TRBV2 to TRBJ2-1; the D gene is possibly TRBD2 (6 bases). The CDR3 has 13 residues. Germline V CDR1 and CDR2: SNHLY, FYNNEI. The V and J ends lost 4 bases and 7 bases respectively, with 11 bases between them.

V gene TRBV25-1 combines with J gene TRBJ2-7; D not certain. The germline gives CDR1 MGHDK, CDR2 SYGVNS. V was cut by 5 bases and J by 1 base, with 6 bases left in between. The CDR3 covers 12 residues. In nucleotides, the CDR3 is TGTGCCAGCAGTCCTACTTCCTACGAGCAGTACTTC. Its translation: CASSPTSYEQYF.